Given below is one T cell receptor beta chain in context. Germline-derived CDR1 and CDR2 are SGHAT and FQDESV (reference sequence). Trimming cost V 8 bases and J 9 bases, with 19 bases left between them. The CDR3 covers 13 residues. The entry originates in a study of tumor and adjacent non-tumor tissue in lung cancer. Looking at the study overall: Histology: about 13 adenocarcinoma, a couple of squamous cell carcinoma, 1 small cell lung cancer.

The library came from three nested PCR rounds adapted from ARM-PCR protocols. In TCRdb, the multiplex PCR reads were re-called with MiXCR into one record per CDR3 protein. There are 100,000 or so distinct CDR3 sequences in the sample; 65% occur only once, and roughly 19% lies in the top ten. The template was RNA from unsorted bulk tissue. Distant lung tissue was collected more than 3 cm away from the tumor edge. Sequenced sample: distant non-tumor lung tissue. The chain has TRBV11-1 and TRBJ2-5, with a weak D call TRBD2 (6 bases). This sequence was found in a man younger than 45 with non-small cell lung cancer. CDR3 sequence (DNA): TGTGCCAGCGGCGGGACGTTTCAAGATGCCCAGTACTTC. It is translated as CASGGTFQDAQYF.